The clone carrying this T cell receptor beta chain has just a few counts. Treatment in this sample: randomized to nivolumab then ipilimumab (arm A) or the reverse (arm B). This record comes from a study of sequential checkpoint blockade in melanoma. On the study more broadly: Arm A got nivolumab then ipilimumab; arm B the reverse, 1:1.

This CDR3 has 14 residues. Trimming removed 4 bases from V and 0 bases from J, with 8 bases in between. Germline CDR1 reads SGHNT; CDR2 reads YYREEE (reference sequence). The assay was immunoSEQ multiplex PCR, and TCRdb's table has in-frame clones only and misses some. In the table there are over 30,000 clones, 84% of which are singletons. The sequence was collected from a human donor with melanoma. The material was CD8+ T cells sorted from blood (inferred from file names), obtained from a patient given nivolumab and ipilimumab in sequence. The chain couples TRBV5-4 to TRBJ1-3; possible D gene TRBD1, 5 bases. This CDR3 is CASSPDTSGNTIYF. In nucleotides, the CDR3 is TGTGCCAGCAGCCCGGACACCTCTGGAAACACCATATATTTT.